A single sample is the source of the 23 T cell receptor beta chains below, sequenced in a study of cytomegalovirus exposure and HLA in healthy donors. 13 Jbeta primers and 60 Vbeta primers were used for the PCR. Data came from immunoSEQ multiplex PCR; TCRdb stores just in-frame clones and leaves some out. The data show 200,000 to 250,000 clones, approximately 81% seen once. The sequencing input was PBMCs. All receptors derive from a human donor in good health.

The gene calls are TRBV5-4 and TRBJ2-1, with D possibly matching TRBD1 (5 bases). The germline V gene encodes CDR1 SGHNT and CDR2 YYREEE (reference sequence). Trimming shortened V by 7 bases and J by 6 bases, and 20 bases separated the two germline ends. The CDR3 runs 15 residues. The CDR3 DNA reads TGTGCCAGCGGCAACAGGTTGCTCACGGGCAATGAGCAGTTCTTC. Amino acids: CASGNRLLTGNEQFF.

A single count supports this clone. The chain has TRBV19 and TRBJ2-7; TRBD2 agrees at 15 bases. CDR3 length: 15 residues. The V segment lost 6 bases and the J segment 4 bases; nucleotides outside the gene matches: 4. Germline V gene lookup returns CDR1 LNHDA and CDR2 SQIVND (reference sequence). As DNA, the CDR3 is TGTGCCAGTAGGATCGGACTAGCGGGGGGGTACGAGCAGTACTTC. Protein sequence: CASRIGLAGGYEQYF.

The rearrangement uses TRBV4-2 and TRBJ2-3; 8 bases are a match to TRBD2. The ends lost 1 base at V and 3 bases at J; junction bases unmatched: 15. This CDR3 is built from 19 residues. The germline CDR1 and CDR2 sequences are LGHNA and YNFKEQ. CDR3 nucleotides: TGTGCCAGCAGCCAAGTACCAAACAAACTAGCGGCAGAGACAGATACGCAGTATTTT. Its protein product is CASSQVPNKLAAETDTQYF.

CDR3 coding DNA: TGCAGCGTTAGCCCACCCCGGGACTACTATGGCTACACCTTC. It yields the protein CSVSPPRDYYGYTF. J is TRBJ1-2 and V is TRBV29-1; a weak D match, TRBD1 (5 bases). CDR1 and CDR2 (germline): SQVTM, ANQGSEA. This CDR3 comprises 14 residues. The V gene lost 5 bases and the J gene lost 3 bases, with 16 bases spanning the gap.

Written as DNA, the CDR3 is TGCAGTGCTCCTAGAGACTACGAGCAGTACTTC. It yields the protein CSAPRDYEQYF. The chain is built from TRBV20-1 and TRBJ2-7, with unresolved D. The germline V and J ends were trimmed by 5 bases and 3 bases, with 8 bases remaining between them. CDR1 is DFQATT, CDR2 SNEGSKA, per germline (reference sequence). The CDR3 spans 11 residues.

The sample holds one count of this clone. This chain joins TRBV18 and TRBJ2-2, with a weak D call TRBD2 (5 bases). This CDR3 is 15 amino acids long. Looked up from germline, CDR1 is KGHSH and CDR2 is LQKENI. Trimming removed 3 bases at V and 6 bases at J, with 14 bases between. In DNA form, the CDR3 reads TGTGCCAGCTCACCCTCCAGAGGGTTATCCGGGGAGCTGTTTTTT. The encoded protein is CASSPSRGLSGELFF.

V and J are TRBV5-1 and TRBJ1-1, with 7 bases lining up with TRBD1. Looked up from germline, CDR1 is SGHRS and CDR2 is YFSETQ. After removal of 3 bases from V and 10 bases from J, the junction contained 6 bases not matched to a gene. The length of the CDR3 is 12 residues. As DNA, the CDR3 is TGCGCCAGCAGCTACTCCGGGACAGCAGCTTTCTTT. This encodes CASSYSGTAAFF.

This chain uses TRBV19 with TRBJ2-3, with 15 bases fitting TRBD2. The CDR3 is 17 residues long. V lost 6 bases and J lost 4; bases outside the gene matches: 8. CDR1 and CDR2 (germline): LNHDA, SQIVND (reference sequence). The DNA for the CDR3 is TGTGCCAGTAGACCGGGACTAGCGGGAGGTGACCCAGATACGCAGTATTTT. It codes for CASRPGLAGGDPDTQYF.

The chain has TRBV29-1 and TRBJ2-7; D might be TRBD2 (7 bases). Trimming took 7 bases from V and 0 from J, leaving 13 bases between them. Germline V gives CDR1 SQVTM, CDR2 ANQGSEA. There are 13 residues in the CDR3. Here the CDR3 reads CSAVGGLSYEQYF. CDR3 nucleotide sequence: TGCAGCGCGGTGGGGGGGCTCTCCTACGAGCAGTACTTC.

The J gene is TRBJ1-5, the V gene TRBV7-9; 9 positions match TRBD1. The junction had 5 bases not matched to a gene; V was cut back by 2 bases and J by 0 bases. This CDR3 contains 17 residues. Germline-derived CDR1 and CDR2 are SEHNR and FQNEAQ (reference sequence). The CDR3 DNA sequence: TGTGCCAGCAGCTTATGGACAGGGGCCCTTAGCAATCAGCCCCAGCATTTT. Its protein is CASSLWTGALSNQPQHF.

The chain has TRBV4-3 and TRBJ1-5; D is perhaps TRBD1 (5 bases). The germline V gene encodes CDR1 LGHNA and CDR2 YSLEER. V was cut by 0 bases and J by 9 bases, with 18 bases left in between. CDR3 length: 16 residues. CDR3 in DNA: TGCGCCAGCAGCCAAGAAATGACCAGGGCGCTTGGGCCCCAGCATTTT. Translated: CASSQEMTRALGPQHF.

The genes are TRBV6-6 and TRBJ2-7; 8 bases line up with TRBD2. Germline CDR1 is MNHNY and CDR2 is SVGAGI (reference sequence). J gave up 6 bases and V 6 bases, and 10 bases lay outside the gene matches. The CDR3 totals 14 residues. This CDR3 is CASSLGGGIFEQYF. The CDR3 nucleotides are TGTGCCAGCAGCCTCGGGGGGGGCATCTTCGAGCAGTACTTC.

The V and J genes are TRBV27 and TRBJ2-5, with D possibly TRBD1 on 6 matching bases. The CDR3 contains 14 residues. CDR1 and CDR2 (germline): MNHEY, SMNVEV (reference sequence). Trimming took off 4 bases at V and 0 bases at J, with 9 bases between the two ends. This CDR3 is CASSSWTDQETQYF. The CDR3 DNA sequence: TGTGCCAGCAGTTCCTGGACAGACCAAGAGACCCAGTACTTC.

The chain employs TRBV7-3 and TRBJ2-3; 9 positions agree with TRBD2. This CDR3 has 16 residues. V shed 0 bases and J 4 bases; nucleotides not matched to a gene: 5. Per the germline V gene, CDR1 is SGHTA and CDR2 is FQGTGA. The CDR3, as DNA: TGTGCCAGCAGCTTAACGGCTAGCGGGATACCAGATACGCAGTATTTT. Protein sequence: CASSLTASGIPDTQYF.

The chain is built from TRBV6-5 and TRBJ2-5, with TRBD1 as a possible D gene (5 bases). This CDR3 spans 14 amino acids. The germline CDR1 and CDR2 sequences are MNHEY and SVGAGI. The V gene lost 2 bases and the J gene lost 2 bases, with 9 bases spanning the gap. The DNA for the CDR3 is TGTGCCAGCAGTTACCAGGGTCGGCAAGAGACCCAGTACTTC. It encodes CASSYQGRQETQYF.

This chain connects TRBV4-1 to TRBJ2-1, with TRBD2 matching over 14 bases. In germline, CDR1 is MGHRA, CDR2 YSYEKL. Losses at the gene ends were 4 bases for V and 12 bases for J; bases not matched to a gene: 14. The CDR3 is 17 residues long. CDR3 protein: CASSLGLAGAGLSGQFF. The CDR3 DNA is TGCGCCAGCAGCCTGGGACTAGCGGGAGCTGGGCTAAGCGGGCAGTTCTTC.

This rearrangement joins TRBV5-1 to TRBJ2-3, with 12 bases identical to TRBD2. The V gene's germline CDR1 is SGHRS and CDR2 YFSETQ. The V and J ends lost 6 bases and 2 bases, in that order; junction bases with no gene match: 4. This CDR3 comprises 15 residues. Written as DNA, the CDR3 is TGCGCCAGCACAAGGACTAGCGGGACCACAGATACGCAGTATTTT. Protein product: CASTRTSGTTDTQYF.

The rearrangement links TRBV13 to TRBJ2-7; 8 nucleotides match TRBD2. With 3 bases clipped from V and 7 bases from J, the junction kept 8 bases outside the gene matches. CDR1 is PRHDT, CDR2 FYEKMQ, per germline (reference sequence). This CDR3 region has 14 residues. The CDR3, as DNA: TGTGCCAGCAGCTTTAGCGGGAAAGCGCGTGAGCAGTACTTC. Protein product: CASSFSGKAREQYF.

V usage is TRBV2 and J usage is TRBJ2-1, with TRBD1 matching 10 bases. The junction had 3 bases not matched to a gene; V was cut back by 6 bases and J by 4 bases. This CDR3 is built from 14 residues. Looked up from germline, CDR1 is SNHLY and CDR2 is FYNNEI. The CDR3: CASRDRGSYNEQFF. CDR3 bases: TGTGCCAGCAGGGACAGGGGGTCTTACAATGAGCAGTTCTTC.

The chain links TRBV28 to TRBJ2-7, with TRBD1 matching 8 bases. The CDR3 length is 15 residues. Per the germline V gene, CDR1 is MDHEN and CDR2 is SYDVKM. Losses at the gene ends were 4 bases for V and 2 bases for J; bases not matched to a gene: 7. The CDR3 loop is CASSSYRDRTYEQYF. The DNA of the CDR3 is TGTGCCAGCAGTTCGTACCGGGACAGGACCTACGAGCAGTACTTC.

V gene TRBV11-2 combines with J gene TRBJ2-7; D gene uncertain. Germline CDR1 reads SGHAT; CDR2 reads FQNNGV. The V end lost 1 base, the J end lost 3 bases, and 19 bases lay between the germline ends. CDR3 length: 17 residues. This CDR3 reads CASSLVVTLDGNYEQYF. In DNA form, the CDR3 reads TGTGCCAGCAGCTTAGTAGTTACGCTAGACGGTAACTACGAGCAGTACTTC.

The rearrangement uses TRBV10-1 and TRBJ2-7; TRBD2 aligns across 11 bases. Unmatched junction bases numbered 13, after V lost 7 bases and J lost 2 bases. This CDR3 has 17 residues. Germline values: CDR1 WNHNN, CDR2 SYGVQD (reference sequence). CDR3 amino acids: CASTTTPTSGETYEQYF. The CDR3 nucleotides read TGCGCCAGCACTACGACCCCGACTAGCGGGGAGACCTACGAGCAGTACTTC.

This chain joins TRBV27 and TRBJ2-6; 7 bases match TRBD1. Trimming removed 6 bases from V and 5 bases from J; junction bases left unmatched: 4. The CDR3 spans 14 residues. Per germline, CDR1 MNHEY and CDR2 SMNVEV (reference sequence). The CDR3 nucleotides are TGTGCCAGCAGAGCAGGGGGATGGGCCAACGTCCTGACTTTC. Translating gives CASRAGGWANVLTF.